The next 14 T cell receptor beta chains were all read from a single sample in a study of T cells in Graves' hyperthyroidism and ophthalmopathy. Amplification of TCR beta CDR3 regions was performed using RNA transcripts as template. The HTBI primer set was used in a first-round RT-PCR of the TCR CDR3. TCRdb reanalysed the multiplex PCR reads using MiXCR and keeps one entry per CDR3 protein. The table shows about 600,000 distinct CDR3 sequences, with about 16% occurring only once. Sequencing input: blood. The receptor source for this set is a woman in her thirties or forties with Graves' ophthalmopathy.

The rearrangement uses TRBV20-1 and TRBJ2-7, with D perhaps TRBD1 or TRBD2 (5 bases each). The length of the CDR3 is 14 residues. The germline V gene encodes CDR1 DFQATT and CDR2 SNEGSKA (reference sequence). Trimming took 3 bases from V and 0 from J, leaving 12 bases between them. The CDR3 nucleotides read TGCAGTGCTAGCAGGTGGGGGAGCTCCTACGAGCAGTACTTC. This gives the protein CSASRWGSSYEQYF.

The chain has TRBV6-1 and TRBJ2-1; tentatively, D is TRBD1 (6 bases). The V and J ends lost 6 bases and 7 bases respectively, with 16 bases between them. Germline CDR1 is MNHNS and CDR2 is SASEGT. This CDR3 has 14 residues. CDR3 residues: CASSSAGTPNEQFF. The DNA of the CDR3 is TGTGCCAGCAGCTCCGCCGGGACACCAAATGAGCAGTTCTTC.

The sample holds many counts of this clonotype. The genes are TRBV20-1 and TRBJ1-1; D gene ambiguous. Trimming took 0 bases from V and 7 from J, leaving 18 bases between them. Germline V gene data show CDR1 as DFQATT and CDR2 as SNEGSKA (reference sequence). The CDR3 totals 15 residues. DNA of the CDR3: TGCAGTGCTAGAGATGAGGGCCCCATAGTCATTGAAGCTTTCTTT. Translated: CSARDEGPIVIEAFF.

The sample holds many counts of this clonotype. The chain joins TRBV29-1 to TRBJ2-5; D is unclear. Germline CDR1 reads SQVTM; CDR2 reads ANQGSEA. Trimming took off 7 bases at V and 3 bases at J, with 15 bases between the two ends. The CDR3 is 13 amino acids. This chain's CDR3 is CSGRKIPKETQYF. In DNA form, the CDR3 reads TGCAGCGGCCGGAAAATCCCGAAAGAGACCCAGTACTTC. The variable domain in full, completed from reference TRBV29-1 and TRBJ2-5, reads SAVISQKPSRDICQRGTSLTIQCQVDSQVTMMFWYRQQPGQSLTLIATANQGSEATYESGFVIDKFPISRPNLTFSTLTVSNMSPEDSSIYLCSGRKIPKETQYFGPGTRLLVL.

This clonotype has ten or more counts. The chain combines TRBV2 with TRBJ2-3; D gene ambiguous. The germline V gene encodes CDR1 SNHLY and CDR2 FYNNEI. The V and J ends lost 7 bases and 3 bases respectively, with 14 bases between them. The CDR3 is made up of 14 amino acids. In DNA form, the CDR3 reads TGTGCCAGCACCCCTTCACTGGGAACAGATACGCAGTATTTT. Its protein is CASTPSLGTDTQYF.

The genes are TRBV7-2 and TRBJ1-4, with unresolved D. This CDR3 is 18 amino acids long. Germline V gene lookup returns CDR1 SGHTA and CDR2 FQGNSA. Trimming removed 0 bases at V and 1 base at J, with 15 bases between. This chain's CDR3 is CASSLAEGAIGTNEKLFF. The CDR3 nucleotides read TGTGCCAGCAGCTTAGCGGAGGGCGCTATCGGAACTAATGAAAAACTGTTTTTT.

The V and J genes are TRBV4-2 and TRBJ1-5; 7 nucleotides match TRBD1. The CDR3 consists of 13 residues. Germline V gene sequence: CDR1 LGHNA, CDR2 YNFKEQ. The V segment lost 0 bases and the J segment 9 bases; nucleotides outside the gene matches: 2. The CDR3 here is CASSQDQGGPQHF. The CDR3 DNA reads as TGTGCCAGCAGCCAAGATCAGGGGGGGCCCCAGCATTTT.

This clonotype was observed a few times. The V call is TRBV20-1, the J call TRBJ2-1; possible D gene TRBD1, 6 bases. Germline V gene data show CDR1 as DFQATT and CDR2 as SNEGSKA (reference sequence). The V end was cut by 0 bases, the J end by 3 bases, with 15 bases between. The CDR3 has 16 amino acids. The CDR3 sequence: CSARDQTGRGYNEQFF. CDR3 bases: TGCAGTGCTAGAGACCAGACAGGCCGTGGCTACAATGAGCAGTTCTTC.

V is TRBV28 and J is TRBJ1-5; TRBD1 might be the D (5 bases). This CDR3 comprises 15 residues. The germline CDR1 and CDR2 sequences are MDHEN and SYDVKM. Trimming pared 4 bases from V and 2 bases from J, leaving 12 bases between. The CDR3 loop reads CASSSGGRGNQPQHF. DNA of the CDR3: TGTGCCAGCAGTTCGGGGGGTAGGGGCAATCAGCCCCAGCATTTT.

This clonotype was observed many times. The chain joins TRBV27 to TRBJ1-2, with D hard to call. The CDR3 spans 14 residues. Germline loops: CDR1 MNHEY, CDR2 SMNVEV (reference sequence). Trimming left V 2 bases short and J 1 base short, with 8 bases between. The CDR3 reads CASSLNGINYGYTF. The CDR3 nucleotides are TGTGCCAGCAGTTTAAACGGTATTAACTATGGCTACACCTTC.

This sequence joins TRBV3-1 and TRBJ1-2; D uncertain. The CDR3 contains 16 residues. Germline V gene lookup returns CDR1 LGHDT and CDR2 YNNKEL (reference sequence). Between the trimmed V and J ends, which lost 0 bases and 4 bases, there was a span of 15 bases. CDR3 sequence reads: CASSQESRYAGYGYTF. The CDR3 DNA reads as TGTGCCAGCAGCCAAGAGTCTCGGTATGCGGGCTATGGCTACACCTTC.

V gene TRBV9 combines with J gene TRBJ2-6, with D unresolved. The CDR3 is 14 residues long. Trimming shortened V by 3 bases and J by 0 bases, and 4 bases separated the two germline ends. Germline lookup yields CDR1 SGDLS and CDR2 YYNGEE. The CDR3 here is CASSATSGANVLTF. The CDR3 region has the DNA TGTGCCAGCAGCGCCACCTCTGGGGCCAACGTCCTGACTTTC.

The table lists this clonotype with many counts. The chain joins TRBV18 to TRBJ1-1, with 7 bases aligning to TRBD1. From germline, CDR1 is KGHSH and CDR2 LQKENI. J lost 0 bases, V lost 5 bases, and 3 bases had no gene match. The CDR3 length is 14 residues. Here the CDR3 reads CASSADRVNTEAFF. The CDR3 DNA sequence: TGTGCCAGCTCAGCTGACAGGGTGAACACTGAAGCTTTCTTT.

Many counts were recorded for this clonotype. The chain recombines TRBV20-1 with TRBJ2-3; weak D call: TRBD2 (5 bases). With 6 bases removed from V and 3 bases from J, the gap between germline ends came to 25 bases. Germline CDR1 is DFQATT and CDR2 is SNEGSKA (reference sequence). The CDR3 has 17 amino acids. The CDR3 DNA reads TGCAGTGCCCACGTCGTCCGGATGGGAGAGGGAACAGATACGCAGTATTTT. This translates into CSAHVVRMGEGTDTQYF.